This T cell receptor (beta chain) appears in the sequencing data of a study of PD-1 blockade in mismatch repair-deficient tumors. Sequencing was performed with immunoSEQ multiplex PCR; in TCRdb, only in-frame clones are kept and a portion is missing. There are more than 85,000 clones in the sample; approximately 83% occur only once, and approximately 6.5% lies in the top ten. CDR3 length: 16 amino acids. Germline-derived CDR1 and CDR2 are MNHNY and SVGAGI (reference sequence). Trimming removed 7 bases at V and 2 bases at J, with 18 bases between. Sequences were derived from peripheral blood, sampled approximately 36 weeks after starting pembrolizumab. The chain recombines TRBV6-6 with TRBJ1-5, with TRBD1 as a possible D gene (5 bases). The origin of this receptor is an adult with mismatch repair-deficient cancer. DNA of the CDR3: TGTGCCAGCATCCCGGGGTTTACAGGCCGCAATCAGCCCCAGCATTTT. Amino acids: CASIPGFTGRNQPQHF.